A selection of T cell receptor beta chains follows, all from one sample in a study of blood T cell repertoires in COVID-19. Sequencing was performed with immunoSEQ multiplex PCR; in TCRdb, only in-frame clones are kept and a portion is missing. This sample yields about 180,000 clones, of which more than 70% are seen a single time; about 9.6% belongs to the top ten. Sequencing was done on a sample of PBMCs or T cells enriched from blood (not recorded which). The receptors originated from a woman between 25 and 40 years old who had recovered from COVID-19. Each CDR3 is given with its conserved first and last residue. Each record gives: D gene, J gene, V gene, clone size, CDR3 protein, CDR3 DNA. D genes are given only for firm matches. The size entry is marked missing in some rows and otherwise reads once, few, many or a size class.

TRBD1 TRBJ2-7 TRBV27 few CASAPGQGSYEQYF TGTGCCAGCGCGCCGGGACAGGGTTCTTACGAGCAGTACTTC
- TRBJ1-2 TRBV28 once CASSSHGSGTYGYTF TGTGCCAGCAGTTCCCATGGGTCAGGAACCTATGGCTACACCTTC
TRBD1 TRBJ2-2 TRBV5-1 - CASRWDRGTGELFF TGCGCCAGCCGTTGGGACAGGGGAACCGGGGAGCTGTTTTTT
- TRBJ1-2 TRBV29-1 - CSVEGGRGLGYTF TGCAGCGTTGAAGGCGGGAGGGGTCTTGGCTACACCTTC
- TRBJ1-2 TRBV28 - CATKDMYYGYTF TGTGCCACCAAGGACATGTACTATGGCTACACCTTC
TRBD2 TRBJ2-7 TRBV10-3 - CAIRGTSGSPPLYEQYF TGTGCCATCAGGGGGACTAGCGGGAGCCCGCCTCTCTACGAGCAGTACTTC
TRBD1 TRBJ1-2 TRBV29-1 - CSAGGHRYGYTF TGCAGCGCAGGGGGCCACCGCTATGGCTACACCTTC
TRBD1 TRBJ1-2 TRBV7-8 few CASSATGTGWDGYTF TGTGCCAGCAGCGCCACTGGGACAGGGTGGGACGGCTACACCTTC
- TRBJ1-5 TRBV6-1 - CASSVRPGSASNQPQHF TGTGCCAGCAGTGTTAGACCAGGGTCGGCTAGCAATCAGCCCCAGCATTTT
TRBD2 TRBJ2-7 TRBV7-2 - CASSWIAGEYYEQYF TGTGCCAGCAGCTGGATAGCGGGCGAGTACTACGAGCAGTACTTC
TRBD1 TRBJ2-2 TRBV10-2 once CASSEGRDRVSNTGELFF TGCGCCAGCAGTGAAGGGAGGGACAGGGTATCGAACACCGGAGAGCTGTTTTTT
- TRBJ2-7 TRBV11-2 - CASSSLKDSYYEQYF TGTGCCAGCAGTTCGTTGAAGGACAGTTACTACGAGCAGTACTTC
- TRBJ1-2 TRBV2 - CASSEEAGDIIYGYTF TGTGCCAGCAGTGAAGAGGCAGGGGACATCATCTATGGCTACACCTTC
TRBD2 TRBJ2-3 TRBV5-1 - CASSFLAGMYTDTQYF TGCGCCAGCAGCTTCTTAGCGGGGATGTACACAGATACGCAGTATTTT
- TRBJ2-5 TRBV7-8 - CASSSRGAVEETQYF TGTGCCAGCAGCTCCCGCGGGGCAGTTGAAGAGACCCAGTACTTC
TRBD1 TRBJ2-2 TRBV7-9 - CASSLGQGGTGELFF TGTGCCAGCAGCTTGGGACAGGGAGGCACCGGGGAGCTGTTTTTT
- TRBJ2-7 TRBV3-1/TRBV3-2 - CASSQSQVYEQYF TGTGCCAGCAGCCAATCACAGGTCTACGAGCAGTACTTC
TRBD1 TRBJ1-1 TRBV28 - CASSQGGVNTEAFF TGTGCCAGCAGTCAAGGGGGCGTGAACACTGAAGCTTTCTTT
- TRBJ2-7 TRBV18 - CASSRPFTSQDEQYF TGTGCCAGCTCACGCCCCTTTACTAGCCAGGACGAGCAGTACTTC
TRBD1 TRBJ2-1 TRBV24-1 - CATSDDDRVREQFF TGTGCCACCAGTGACGACGACAGGGTCCGCGAGCAGTTCTTC
- TRBJ1-1 TRBV5-1 many CASRVGGNTEAFF TGCGCCAGCAGGGTGGGGGGGAACACTGAAGCTTTCTTT
TRBD1 TRBJ1-1 TRBV10-3 - CAIHRDSGPNTEAFF TGTGCCATACACCGGGACAGCGGTCCGAACACTGAAGCTTTCTTT
- TRBJ1-2 TRBV7-8 medium-sized CASSLVGGNGYTF TGTGCCAGCAGCTTAGTTGGGGGGAATGGCTACACCTTC